The 32 T cell receptor beta chains in this list originate from one sample, sequenced in a study of blood T cell repertoires in COVID-19. Here immunoSEQ multiplex PCR was the method, and the copy in TCRdb shows in-frame clones only, minus some. The top ten clones hold more than 2.5% of a sample with 230,000 or so clones, roughly 90% of them seen once. Sequencing was done on a sample of PBMCs or T cells enriched from blood (not recorded which). The receptor source for this set is a woman in her 30s who had recovered from COVID-19.

The chain joins TRBV4-3 to TRBJ1-6, with D hard to call. Trimming stripped 1 base from V and 4 bases from J, with 8 bases between. The CDR3 spans 15 residues. The germline gives CDR1 LGHNA, CDR2 YSLEER. The DNA for the CDR3 is TGCGCCAGCAGCCAAGGTAATCGGTATAATTCACCCCTCCACTTT. Translated, it gives CASSQGNRYNSPLHF.

V gene TRBV6-2 or TRBV6-3 combines with J gene TRBJ2-7, with 8 bases aligning to TRBD2. Germline V gives CDR1 MNHEY, CDR2 SVGEGT. The CDR3 length is 14 residues. V dropped 1 base and J dropped 7; count of bases not matched to a gene: 6. DNA of the CDR3: TGTGCCAGCAGTTACTTTGCGGGGGGCGGAGAGCAGTACTTC. Protein product: CASSYFAGGGEQYF.

The chain links TRBV27 to TRBJ2-7; D ambiguous. Trimming removed 5 bases from V and 3 bases from J, with 20 bases in between. CDR1 and CDR2 (germline): MNHEY, SMNVEV (reference sequence). The CDR3 totals 16 residues. DNA of the CDR3: TGTGCCAGCAGTCCCTCGCGTGGGCAGACCTACTACGAGCAGTACTTC. As protein: CASSPSRGQTYYEQYF.

Concerning this clone: Other DNA sequences in this sample translate to the same CDR3. This chain connects TRBV2 to TRBJ1-5; D perhaps matches TRBD1 (5 bases). Per germline, CDR1 SNHLY and CDR2 FYNNEI. The CDR3 covers 11 residues. V was trimmed by 5 bases and J by 7 bases, leaving 6 bases between them. In DNA, the CDR3 is TGTGCCAGCAGTCGGGGGCAGCCCCAGCATTTT. This gives the protein CASSRGQPQHF.

The chain has TRBV10-3 and TRBJ1-6; a possible D gene is TRBD1 (6 bases). V was trimmed by 2 bases and J by 7 bases, leaving 12 bases between them. Germline CDR1 reads ENHRY; CDR2 reads SYGVKD. The CDR3 length is 15 residues. The CDR3 loop reads CAISEQGRQNSPLHF. CDR3 DNA sequence: TGTGCCATCAGTGAGCAGGGGCGACAGAATTCACCCCTCCACTTT.

This clone was observed once. This chain uses TRBV18 with TRBJ1-3; no firm D call. Trimming left V 0 bases short and J 7 bases short, with 10 bases between. From germline, CDR1 is KGHSH and CDR2 LQKENI. The length of the CDR3 is 14 residues. This chain's CDR3 is CASSPPGGRNTIYF. CDR3 in DNA: TGTGCCAGCTCACCACCGGGAGGAAGGAACACCATATATTTT.

This chain joins TRBV9 and TRBJ1-3; D unclear. The CDR3 is 15 residues long. Per germline, CDR1 SGDLS and CDR2 YYNGEE. With 0 bases removed from V and 0 bases from J, the gap between germline ends came to 7 bases. In DNA form, the CDR3 reads TGTGCCAGCAGCGTAGATCAGTTCTCTGGAAACACCATATATTTT. Protein product: CASSVDQFSGNTIYF.

Only a few counts were recorded for this clone. The V and J genes are TRBV6-5 and TRBJ1-2; tentative D call: TRBD1 (5 bases). The CDR3 extends over 15 amino acids. Trimming took 3 bases from V and 3 from J, leaving 14 bases between them. CDR1 and CDR2 from the germline V gene are MNHEY and SVGAGI. Here the CDR3 reads CASSYEPGMDYGYTF. CDR3 coding DNA: TGTGCCAGCAGTTATGAGCCAGGGATGGACTATGGCTACACCTTC.

The J gene is TRBJ1-2, the V gene TRBV11-2; no clear D. V was pared by 1 base and J by 8 bases, with 14 bases between. CDR1 and CDR2 from the germline V gene are SGHAT and FQNNGV. This CDR3 comprises 14 residues. The CDR3 is CASSLGIRADGYTF. The CDR3 DNA reads TGTGCCAGCAGCTTAGGGATACGAGCGGACGGCTACACCTTC.

The genes are TRBV5-1 and TRBJ1-1, with D perhaps TRBD1 (6 bases). V lost 4 bases, J lost 5 bases, and 12 bases lay in between. This CDR3 is 13 amino acids long. Germline assignment: CDR1 SGHRS and CDR2 YFSETQ. The CDR3 nucleotides are TGCGCCAGCAGCATCGGGACACGAACTGAAGCTTTCTTT. Its translation: CASSIGTRTEAFF.

This chain uses TRBV7-8 with TRBJ1-1; weak D call: TRBD1 (6 bases). This CDR3 has 14 amino acids. Germline V CDR1 and CDR2: SGHVS, FQNEAQ. Trimming removed 5 bases from V and 5 bases from J, with 15 bases in between. CDR3 protein: CASSPRTDRTEAFF. The DNA for the CDR3 is TGTGCCAGCAGCCCTCGGACAGATCGGACTGAAGCTTTCTTT.

The rearrangement joins TRBV6-2 or TRBV6-3 to TRBJ1-6; the match to TRBD1 covers 9 bases. The CDR3 is made up of 19 amino acids. Germline values: CDR1 MNHEY, CDR2 SVGEGT. With V trimmed by 1 base and J by 0 bases, 7 bases remained unmatched. The CDR3 reads CASSYWRDRELSYNSPLHF. The DNA for the CDR3 is TGTGCCAGCAGTTACTGGCGGGACAGGGAACTCTCCTATAATTCACCCCTCCACTTT.

This clone was seen ten or more times. The chain couples TRBV7-2 to TRBJ1-6; D unclear. The V gene lost 3 bases and the J gene lost 7 bases, with 7 bases spanning the gap. The CDR3 has 13 amino acids. The germline CDR1 and CDR2 sequences are SGHTA and FQGNSA. This chain's CDR3 is CASSFDRNSPLHF. In nucleotides, the CDR3 is TGTGCCAGCAGCTTTGATCGGAATTCACCCCTCCACTTT.

This clone was detected only a few times. This chain joins TRBV18 and TRBJ1-2, with 9 bases that match TRBD1. CDR1 and CDR2 (germline): KGHSH, LQKENI. The ends lost 3 bases at V and 5 bases at J; junction bases unmatched: 7. The CDR3 has 15 amino acids. The CDR3 loop reads CASSPPGQGIYGYTF. Written as DNA, the CDR3 is TGTGCCAGCTCACCGCCGGGACAGGGAATATATGGCTACACCTTC.

This rearrangement joins TRBV4-3 to TRBJ2-1; 13 positions agree with TRBD2. J lost 4 bases, V lost 2 bases, and 11 bases had no gene match. The CDR3 has 19 residues. CDR1 and CDR2 (germline): LGHNA, YSLEER. CDR3 sequence reads: CASSQKRNVGLAGYNEQFF. DNA of the CDR3: TGCGCCAGCAGCCAAAAGAGAAATGTGGGACTAGCGGGGTACAATGAGCAGTTCTTC.

The rearrangement joins TRBV12-3 or TRBV12-4 to TRBJ2-7, with D possibly being TRBD2 (6 bases). Trimming removed 3 bases at V and 4 bases at J, with 7 bases between. CDR3 size: 12 residues. The CDR3 DNA follows: TGTGCCAGCAGTTTGGAGGGGTACGAGCAGTACTTC. Its translation: CASSLEGYEQYF.

This rearrangement joins TRBV19 to TRBJ1-5; no reliable D call. V lost 0 bases and J lost 0, with 6 bases in between. Germline assignment: CDR1 LNHDA and CDR2 SQIVND (reference sequence). This CDR3 has 15 amino acids. The CDR3 coding sequence is TGTGCCAGTAGTATAGATCACAATAGCAATCAGCCCCAGCATTTT. As protein: CASSIDHNSNQPQHF.

CDR3 region: CASRNGDRGGSYTF. Here the CDR3 DNA reads TGTGCCAGCAGGAATGGGGACAGGGGAGGTAGCTACACCTTC. The chain recombines TRBV2 with TRBJ1-2; 10 bases are a match to TRBD1. The CDR3 is 14 amino acids. Germline V gene data show CDR1 as SNHLY and CDR2 as FYNNEI. V lost 6 bases and J lost 9; bases outside the gene matches: 10.

The chain combines TRBV15 with TRBJ1-4; D is perhaps TRBD1 (5 bases). V lost 5 bases and J 0 bases, leaving 10 bases between the germline ends. The CDR3 is 15 residues long. Germline CDR1 and CDR2: LNHNV and YYDKDF (reference sequence). The CDR3: CATSQGEATNEKLFF. The CDR3 region has the DNA TGTGCCACCAGCCAAGGGGAGGCAACTAATGAAAAACTGTTTTTT.

J is TRBJ1-2 and V is TRBV27; the D gene is possibly TRBD1 (6 bases). In germline, CDR1 is MNHEY, CDR2 SMNVEV (reference sequence). The CDR3 spans 14 residues. Trimming took 5 bases from V and 8 from J, leaving 18 bases between them. The CDR3 is CASSQGPVEGGYTF. As DNA, the CDR3 is TGTGCCAGCAGTCAGGGGCCAGTCGAAGGGGGCTACACCTTC.

V usage is TRBV6-1 and J usage is TRBJ2-1; TRBD2 aligns across 9 bases. The CDR3 has 15 residues. J lost 5 bases, V lost 2 bases, and 4 bases had no gene match. Germline CDR1 and CDR2: MNHNS and SASEGT. Written as DNA, the CDR3 is TGTGCCAGCAGTGAATTAGCGGGGGTGAACAATGAGCAGTTCTTC. Its protein product is CASSELAGVNNEQFF.

The genes are TRBV6-2 or TRBV6-3 and TRBJ1-4; 7 bases are shared with TRBD1. In germline, CDR1 is MNHEY, CDR2 SVGEGT. The CDR3 has 14 residues. The junction had 8 bases not matched to a gene; V was cut back by 5 bases and J by 8 bases. The chain's CDR3 is CASSHDRVNEKLFF. DNA for the CDR3: TGTGCCAGCAGTCACGACAGGGTGAACGAAAAACTGTTTTTT.

The chain uses TRBV7-2 and TRBJ2-3; no reliable D call. The CDR3 totals 13 residues. With 3 bases removed from V and 3 bases from J, the gap between germline ends came to 7 bases. CDR1 is SGHTA and CDR2 is FQGNSA in the germline V gene. CDR3 nucleotide sequence: TGTGCCAGCAGCTTGTCGCGTACAGATACGCAGTATTTT. This gives the protein CASSLSRTDTQYF.

V is TRBV5-4 and J is TRBJ1-6; a possible D gene is TRBD1 (5 bases). Germline V gene lookup returns CDR1 SGHNT and CDR2 YYREEE (reference sequence). Deletions cut 0 bases from V and 7 bases from J, with 17 bases between. The CDR3 spans 17 residues. The CDR3 coding sequence is TGTGCCAGCAGCTTGGTGGGCCTTGACAGCTTCAATTCACCCCTCCACTTT. Its protein is CASSLVGLDSFNSPLHF. The full variable domain, its missing parts supplied by reference TRBV5-4 and TRBJ1-6, is ETGVTQSPTHLIKTRGQQVTLRCSSQSGHNTVSWYQQALGQGPQFIFQYYREEENGRGNFPPRFSGLQFPNYSSELNVNALELDDSALYLCASSLVGLDSFNSPLHFGNGTRLTVT.

The chain carries TRBV12-5 and TRBJ1-4, with 7 bases lining up with TRBD1. This CDR3 has 14 amino acids. Germline loops: CDR1 LGHNT, CDR2 FRNRAP. The V and J ends lost 6 bases and 4 bases, in that order; junction bases with no gene match: 5. This chain's CDR3 is CASGTGAGNEKLFF. CDR3 nucleotides: TGTGCTAGTGGCACAGGGGCTGGTAATGAAAAACTGTTTTTT.

This sequence joins TRBV4-2 and TRBJ1-1; no reliable D call. CDR1 is LGHNA and CDR2 is YNFKEQ in the germline V gene. Trimming shortened V by 0 bases and J by 8 bases, and 10 bases separated the two germline ends. The CDR3 loop spans 13 amino acids. The CDR3 reads CASSQDPQVEAFF. CDR3 in DNA: TGTGCCAGCAGCCAAGACCCTCAGGTGGAAGCTTTCTTT.

The genes are TRBV19 and TRBJ1-1; no clear D. With 3 bases removed from V and 4 bases from J, the gap between germline ends came to 15 bases. Germline V gene lookup returns CDR1 LNHDA and CDR2 SQIVND (reference sequence). The CDR3 has 15 residues. CDR3 nucleotides: TGTGCCAGTAGTATCCCCATCCAAACTCCCACTGAAGCTTTCTTT. Protein product: CASSIPIQTPTEAFF. The full variable domain, rest sourced from reference TRBV19 and TRBJ1-1, is DGGITQSPKYLFRKEGQNVTLSCEQNLNHDAMYWYRQDPGQGLRLIYYSQIVNDFQKGDIAEGYSVSREKKESFPLTVTSAQKNPTAFYLCASSIPIQTPTEAFFGQGTRLTVV.

The chain has TRBV27 and TRBJ1-1, with D maybe TRBD1 (5 bases). Germline CDR1 reads MNHEY; CDR2 reads SMNVEV (reference sequence). V lost 2 bases and J 4 bases, leaving 14 bases between the germline ends. The CDR3 is made up of 15 amino acids. CDR3 nucleotide sequence: TGTGCCAGCAGTTTAAAAGCTCAGGGTTCCACTGAAGCTTTCTTT. Translating it yields CASSLKAQGSTEAFF.

The gene calls are TRBV5-6 and TRBJ2-2, with TRBD1 matching over 8 bases. Germline V gene sequence: CDR1 SGHDT, CDR2 YYEEEE. The CDR3 contains 15 residues. Trimming took 5 bases from V and 6 from J; bases not matched to a gene: 9. Here the CDR3 DNA reads TGTGCCAGCAGTCATAGGTCAGGGGGCCCCGGGGAGCTGTTTTTT. This gives the protein CASSHRSGGPGELFF.

This chain connects TRBV9 to TRBJ2-5; TRBD1 matches at 8 bases. The germline CDR1 and CDR2 sequences are SGDLS and YYNGEE. This CDR3 is built from 14 residues. V lost 4 bases, J lost 5 bases, and 7 bases stayed unmatched. The CDR3 loop is CASSTGQGFETQYF. CDR3 bases: TGTGCCAGCAGCACAGGACAGGGATTCGAGACCCAGTACTTC.

V usage is TRBV5-6 and J usage is TRBJ1-2; 7 bases match TRBD1. The CDR3 covers 14 residues. The germline V gene has CDR1 SGHDT and CDR2 YYEEEE. The junction had 7 bases not matched to a gene; V was cut back by 4 bases and J by 4 bases. CDR3 in DNA: TGTGCCAGCAGCAACAGGGGTTCTTTCTATGGCTACACCTTC. It codes for CASSNRGSFYGYTF.

This clone was observed a handful of times. V usage is TRBV5-6 and J usage is TRBJ2-7, with D possibly TRBD2 on 5 matching bases. This CDR3 region has 14 residues. The V and J ends lost 4 bases and 3 bases respectively, with 14 bases between them. Germline values: CDR1 SGHDT, CDR2 YYEEEE. CDR3 amino acids: CASSQGRGNYEQYF. The DNA for the CDR3 is TGTGCCAGCAGCCAAGGACGGGGAAACTACGAGCAGTACTTC.